This T cell receptor (beta chain) comes out of a study of shared clonotypes between healthy human individuals. CDR3 length: 16 residues. Germline assignment: CDR1 SGDLS and CDR2 YYNGEE. V was pared by 3 bases and J by 0 bases, with 9 bases of the junction left unmatched. Replicate sorted-subset PCRs were loaded with roughly 190 ng DNA, about 30,000 T cell genomes. Assay: immunoSEQ multiplex PCR; the TCRdb copy retains only in-frame clones and omits some. The sample has about 2.2 million clones, 93% seen once. CD45RO-negative, CCR7-positively selected cells formed the naive CD8 fraction, excluding terminally differentiated effector memory CD45RA+ cells. Those who donated, Caucasian adults without exception, all lived in Nashville, Tennessee.

The chain has TRBV9 and TRBJ2-7, with 7 positions matching TRBD2. The sequenced material came from naive CD8+ T cells from PBMCs. The receptor comes from a man younger than 35 in good health. Some clones in this sample may be carry-over from other donors' samples. CDR3 residues: CASSGRGDGNSYEQYF. In DNA form, the CDR3 reads TGTGCCAGCAGCGGCCGGGGGGACGGAAACTCCTACGAGCAGTACTTC.